The TCR beta chain described here comes from a study of CD8 T cells in Susac syndrome. For the study at large: When blood was collected, patients with Susac syndrome were therapy-naive, were taking corticosteroids, or were receiving intravenous immunoglobulin alone.

Random hexamers were used to reverse transcribe about 0.45 to 1 ug of RNA. An immunoSEQ multiplex PCR generated amplified TCR beta CDR3 products spanning 54 Vbeta and 13 Jbeta. TCRdb re-called the immunoSEQ multiplex PCR reads with MiXCR, one entry per CDR3 protein. The repertoire holds about 190,000 distinct CDR3 sequences, with 95% as singletons. Trimming pared 7 bases from V and 4 bases from J, leaving 16 bases between. The CDR3 is 14 residues long. CDR1 is MNHEY, CDR2 SVGAGI, per germline. The source of this sequence is a human donor with Susac syndrome. Sequencing was carried out using CD4+ T cells from PBMCs. The chain couples TRBV6-5 to TRBJ1-2, with D maybe TRBD1 (5 bases). The CDR3 DNA follows: TGTGCCAGCACCAAGGGGCAGGGCATCTATGGCTACACCTTC. It encodes CASTKGQGIYGYTF.